Listed below are T cell receptor beta chains from one sample, sequenced in a study of T cells after yellow fever vaccination. TCRdb processed the 5' RACE reads anew with MiXCR; each CDR3 protein has one entry. The sample yields roughly 180,000 distinct CDR3 sequences, approximately 6.2% seen once. The sample in question was CD4+ T cells sorted from PBMCs, obtained on the day of the first yellow fever vaccination. The receptors shown here come from a man younger than 35 who received the YFV17D yellow fever vaccine. CDR3s include the opening cysteine and the closing phenylalanine or tryptophan. The D gene is left open where the match is weak. Clone size appears in some rows only: once, few, many, or a class for an expanded clone.

D	J	size	V	DNA	CDR3
.	TRBJ2-2	many	TRBV5-1	TGCGCCAGCAAAGGGGAGCTGTTTTTT	CASKGELFF
.	TRBJ1-2	.	TRBV5-1	TGCGCCAGCAGCTTGACCGCTGGTAAATATGGCTACACCTTC	CASSLTAGKYGYTF
.	TRBJ1-3	.	TRBV1	TGCACCCCCCGCGGGCCTGAGGCAGGCACCTCTCGGTCGAAGACCTCTGGAAACACCATATATTTT	CTPRGPEAGTSRSKTSGNTIYF
TRBD2	TRBJ2-1	many	TRBV7-2	TGTGCCAGCAGCTTATCGACTAGCAGGAATGAGCAGTTCTTC	CASSLSTSRNEQFF
.	TRBJ2-5	few	TRBV20-1	TGCAGTGCTAGACGTGGGACAACGCAAGAGACCCAGTACTTC	CSARRGTTQETQYF
TRBD1	TRBJ2-3	.	TRBV18	TGTGCCAGCTCACCAGTAAGTGACAGGGCATACACAGATACGCAGTATTTT	CASSPVSDRAYTDTQYF
.	TRBJ2-2	many	TRBV20-1	TGCAGTGCTAGTCCCGGGATCTTCACCGGGGAGCTGTTTTTT	CSASPGIFTGELFF
.	TRBJ2-2	many	TRBV11-2	TGTGCCAGCAGCTTAGTAGGGCAGAACACCGGGGAGCTGTTTTTT	CASSLVGQNTGELFF
.	TRBJ2-7	many	TRBV29-1	TGCAGCGTGGTCCACGGGGGTGTTTACGAGCAGTACTTC	CSVVHGGVYEQYF
.	TRBJ1-2	.	TRBV11-2	TGTGCCAGCAGCCCCCTCGGGTATGGCTATGGCTACACCTTC	CASSPLGYGYGYTF
.	TRBJ2-5	once	TRBV4-1	TGCGCCAGCAGCCAGGGATTGTGGTCCGAGACCCAGTACTTC	CASSQGLWSETQYF
.	TRBJ2-5	many	TRBV12-3/TRBV12-4	TGTGCCAGCAGCCCCGGGGGTAGGCGAGAGACCCAGTACTTC	CASSPGGRRETQYF
.	TRBJ2-5	many	TRBV4-1	TGCGCCAGCAGCCAGTGGCTCGGAGAGACCCAGTACTTC	CASSQWLGETQYF
.	TRBJ1-6	many	TRBV11-2	TGTGCCAGCAGCTTAGTTAATTCACCCCTCCACTTT	CASSLVNSPLHF
TRBD1	TRBJ2-1	many	TRBV4-3	TGCGCCAGCAGCGTACAGGGGCGCGGGAATGAGCAGTTCTTC	CASSVQGRGNEQFF
.	TRBJ1-1	many	TRBV6-4	TGTGCCAGCAGTGAAAGGGGAGGACGGGGCACTGAAGCTTTCTTT	CASSERGGRGTEAFF
TRBD1	TRBJ1-2	.	TRBV19	TGTGCCACCTCCGGGACAGGGTTCGATTTGGGTGGCTACACCTTC	CATSGTGFDLGGYTF
TRBD1	TRBJ2-6	many	TRBV9	TGTGCCAGCAGCGAAAGACGGGACAGGGGACAATCTGGGGCCAACGTCCTGACTTTC	CASSERRDRGQSGANVLTF
.	TRBJ1-3	few	TRBV10-3	TGTGCCATCAGGGACAGCTCTGGAAACACCATATATTTT	CAIRDSSGNTIYF
TRBD1	TRBJ1-2	many	TRBV28	TGTGCCAGCAGTACTACAGGGGGCTATGGCTACACCTTC	CASSTTGGYGYTF
.	TRBJ1-2	few	TRBV20-1	TGCAGTGCTAGGACCCGGATGCAGCAGTTTAACTATGGCTACACCTTC	CSARTRMQQFNYGYTF
TRBD2	TRBJ2-1	few	TRBV9	TGTGCCAGCAGCGTGACTAGCGCCTACAATGAGCAGTTCTTC	CASSVTSAYNEQFF
.	TRBJ1-1	.	TRBV19	TGTGCCAGTAGTATGGGGGGGGTACAGCTGAACACTGAAGCTTTCTTT	CASSMGGVQLNTEAFF
TRBD1	TRBJ1-2	many	TRBV12-3/TRBV12-4	TGTGCCAGCAGTCCGCAACAGGGGAGCTATGGCTACACCTTC	CASSPQQGSYGYTF
.	TRBJ1-1	.	TRBV28	TGTGCCAGCAGTGGCGGGTGGGACGGCAACACTGAAGCTTTCTTT	CASSGGWDGNTEAFF
TRBD2	TRBJ2-1	many	TRBV5-5	TGTGCCAGCAGCTTGGGACCGGGACTATACAATGAGCAGTTCTTC	CASSLGPGLYNEQFF
.	TRBJ2-5	many	TRBV3-1	TGTGCCAGCAGCCAGTGGACAGACCAAGAGACCCAGTACTTC	CASSQWTDQETQYF
TRBD1	TRBJ2-2	few	TRBV6-2/TRBV6-3	TGTGCCAGCAGCCCCTACAGGGGTGGGGCCGGGGAGCTGTTTTTT	CASSPYRGGAGELFF
.	TRBJ1-1	.	TRBV5-1	TGCGCCAGCAGCTTGTCGACGGAAAGGGGGACTGAAGCTTTCTTT	CASSLSTERGTEAFF
TRBD1	TRBJ2-3	.	TRBV20-1	TGCAGTGCTAGACCGCGGGACAGGGGAATCACAGATACGCAGTATTTT	CSARPRDRGITDTQYF
.	TRBJ1-1	.	TRBV20-1	TGCAGTGCCAGCAGGGGTGGGACTGAAGCTTTCTTT	CSASRGGTEAFF
.	TRBJ1-6	many	TRBV7-9	TGTGCCAGCACCAGTCGGCAGGGAAATTCACCCCTCCACTTT	CASTSRQGNSPLHF
TRBD1	TRBJ2-2	.	TRBV7-2	TGTGCCAGCAGCCCGACAGGGCCCGCGGGCACCGGGGAGCTGTTTTTT	CASSPTGPAGTGELFF
.	TRBJ1-1	many	TRBV7-3	TGTGCCAGCAGCTGGGGGGGGAGCACTGAAGCTTTCTTT	CASSWGGSTEAFF
.	TRBJ2-1	many	TRBV5-1	TGCGCCAGCAGCTTGGAAGGGGGGGATTACAATGAGCAGTTCTTC	CASSLEGGDYNEQFF
.	TRBJ2-5	.	TRBV5-6	TGTGCCAGCAGCTTGCCTCAGGGGTACCAAGAGACCCAGTACTTC	CASSLPQGYQETQYF
TRBD1	TRBJ1-1	.	TRBV6-5	TGTGCCAGCAGTTCTCTCACCGCGGGACAGGCCGTTTTCTTT	CASSSLTAGQAVFF
TRBD2	TRBJ2-1	many	TRBV12-3/TRBV12-4	TGTGCCAGCAGTTTAGTCTCTAGCGGGGACAATGAGCAGTTCTTC	CASSLVSSGDNEQFF
.	TRBJ2-3	few	TRBV3-1	TGTGCCAGCAGCCAAGGGGCCCCTTTCGAAAACAGGGCGCCAACAGATACGCAGTATTTT	CASSQGAPFENRAPTDTQYF
.	TRBJ2-7	many	TRBV7-2	TGTGCCAGCAGCTTCCAGACAGGAGCCGGGCCCTACGAGCAGTACTTC	CASSFQTGAGPYEQYF
TRBD2	TRBJ2-2	few	TRBV28	TGTGCCAGCAGTTTTGCCGGGGGGGCCAGGGTAACCGGGGAGCTGTTTTTT	CASSFAGGARVTGELFF
.	TRBJ1-6	many	TRBV6-5	TGTGCCAGCAGGTCCTCTTCCGGGGGATGGCGGTCACCCCTCCACTTT	CASRSSSGGWRSPLHF
TRBD1	TRBJ2-7	many	TRBV18	TGTGCCAGCTCATTCGGACAGGGGCACTACGAGCAGTACTTC	CASSFGQGHYEQYF
.	TRBJ1-1	few	TRBV12-3/TRBV12-4	TGTGCCAGCACTATTTATCCGAACACTGAAGCTTTCTTT	CASTIYPNTEAFF
TRBD1	TRBJ2-1	few	TRBV7-3	TGTGCCAGCAGCCAGGGACAGGGTATCTACAATGAGCAGTTCTTC	CASSQGQGIYNEQFF
.	TRBJ1-3	few	TRBV7-2	TGTGCCAGCAGCCGCGGACGGAACCTTGGAAACACCATATATTTT	CASSRGRNLGNTIYF
TRBD1	TRBJ2-7	few	TRBV7-8	TGTGCCAGCCTCCCCGGGGTAGGGGGCATTTACGAGCAGTACTTC	CASLPGVGGIYEQYF
.	TRBJ1-2	.	TRBV29-1	TGCAGCGCCCGGGACCCCGCGGAATATGGCTACACCTTC	CSARDPAEYGYTF
.	TRBJ1-5	few	TRBV2	TGTGCCAGCAGTGAAGCAGAATATAGCAATCAGCCCCAGCATTTT	CASSEAEYSNQPQHF
TRBD1	TRBJ1-5	many	TRBV12-3/TRBV12-4	TGTGCCAGCAGTTCGACAGGGAACAATCAGCCCCAGCATTTT	CASSSTGNNQPQHF
TRBD1	TRBJ1-3	few	TRBV20-1	TGCAGTGCTAGAGTGGTACAGGGGGCTGGAAACACCATATATTTT	CSARVVQGAGNTIYF
.	TRBJ1-2	many	TRBV28	TGTGCCAGCCGCTACCTAGACGGCTACACCTTC	CASRYLDGYTF
.	TRBJ1-5	.	TRBV7-2	TGTGCCAGCAGCCTGACAGTGATTTTCAATCAGCCCCAGCATTTT	CASSLTVIFNQPQHF
.	TRBJ2-1	many	TRBV7-9	TGTGCCAGCAGCACCCGTTTCGCGGGTCTGGGTGAGCAGTTCTTC	CASSTRFAGLGEQFF
.	TRBJ2-1	many	TRBV12-3/TRBV12-4	TGTGCCAGCAGTTTTCCCTCGGTGAGAGATGAGCAGTTCTTC	CASSFPSVRDEQFF
.	TRBJ2-1	few	TRBV7-9	TGTGCCAGCAGCACAAGGGGGGGTCAGGGCTTAACCCAGTTCTTC	CASSTRGGQGLTQFF
.	TRBJ2-2	many	TRBV14	TGTGCCAGCAGCCAAGATCTCGCCCGGGAGCTGTTTTTT	CASSQDLARELFF
.	TRBJ2-1	.	TRBV20-1	TGCAGTGCTAGGGATCAGGGAAACTCCTACAATGAGCAGTTCTTC	CSARDQGNSYNEQFF
TRBD1	TRBJ2-7	few	TRBV20-1	TGCAGTGCTTCGGGACAGGGGTTGCACGAGCAGTACTTC	CSASGQGLHEQYF
.	TRBJ2-4	.	TRBV6-1	TGTGCCAGCAGTCCGAACTCAGCCGTAGGCAAAAACATTCAGTACTTC	CASSPNSAVGKNIQYF